This is a list of T cell receptor beta chains from one sample in a study of circulating and synovial CD4+ cells in juvenile arthritis. The method was immunoSEQ multiplex PCR; TCRdb's version includes in-frame clones alone and lacks a portion of them. The sample lists 25,000 to 35,000 clones, about 93% occurring once. The source material was CD4+ T cells from blood. These receptors came from a human donor with juvenile idiopathic arthritis. Each CDR3 is given with its conserved first and last residue. A D gene is named only where the DNA matches it firmly. Clone size is given for some rows only: seen once, a few or many times, or a class if the clone is expanded.

TRBJ2-1 | TRBD2 | . | TRBV28 | CASSRLAGDNEQFF | TGTGCCAGCAGCAGACTAGCGGGAGACAATGAGCAGTTCTTC
TRBJ2-5 | TRBD1 | once | TRBV15 | CATSSDRTGPNEETQYF | TGTGCCACCAGCAGTGACAGGACAGGGCCTAACGAAGAGACCCAGTACTTC
TRBJ2-5 | . | once | TRBV5-1 | CASRQGETQYF | TGCGCCAGCAGACAGGGTGAGACCCAGTACTTC
TRBJ2-7 | . | once | TRBV14 | CASSFDRTYEQYF | TGTGCCAGCAGCTTCGACAGGACCTACGAGCAGTACTTC
TRBJ2-3 | . | . | TRBV7-9 | CASSLSMSTDTQYF | TGTGCCAGCAGCTTATCAATGAGCACAGATACGCAGTATTTT
TRBJ2-1 | TRBD1 | once | TRBV27 | CASSPDRVNEQFF | TGTGCCAGCAGTCCAGACAGGGTGAATGAGCAGTTCTTC
TRBJ2-6 | . | . | TRBV19 | CASSIGYQVSPSGANVLTF | TGTGCCAGTAGTATAGGCTATCAGGTGTCCCCCTCTGGGGCCAACGTCCTGACTTTC
TRBJ2-7 | TRBD1 | . | TRBV19 | CASSRDPGTGYEQYF | TGTGCCAGTAGTAGGGACCCCGGGACAGGATACGAGCAGTACTTC
TRBJ2-1 | TRBD1 | . | TRBV6-6 | CASTVQGSSYNEQFF | TGTGCCAGCACGGTACAGGGGAGCTCCTACAATGAGCAGTTCTTC
TRBJ2-1 | TRBD2 | . | TRBV5-1 | CASSPGTSGSNEQFF | TGCGCCAGCAGCCCCGGGACTAGCGGGAGTAATGAGCAGTTCTTC
TRBJ2-7 | TRBD1 | . | TRBV10-3 | CAISDPGQGAGSSYEQYF | TGTGCCATCAGTGATCCGGGACAGGGGGCGGGAAGCTCCTACGAGCAGTACTTC
TRBJ2-7 | TRBD1 | . | TRBV28 | CASSVGDRGWYEQYF | TGTGCCAGCAGTGTGGGAGACAGGGGATGGTACGAGCAGTACTTC
TRBJ2-7 | . | . | TRBV28 | CASSFFASVGEQYF | TGTGCCAGCAGTTTCTTCGCTAGCGTGGGGGAGCAGTACTTC
TRBJ2-7 | TRBD2 | . | TRBV28 | CASTMAGESYEQYF | TGTGCCAGCACTATGGCGGGAGAGTCCTACGAGCAGTACTTC
TRBJ1-3 | TRBD1 | . | TRBV2 | CASTEQGSPGNTIYF | TGTGCCAGCACCGAACAGGGGTCCCCTGGAAACACCATATATTTT
TRBJ1-2 | TRBD1 | . | TRBV19 | CASIAGGQVYGYTF | TGTGCCAGTATCGCGGGAGGACAGGTATATGGCTACACCTTC
TRBJ2-1 | TRBD2 | . | TRBV9 | CASSVGGTSLYPGEQFF | TGTGCCAGCAGCGTAGGAGGGACTAGTCTTTATCCCGGTGAGCAGTTCTTC
TRBJ1-6 | . | . | TRBV5-1 | CASSLVSGQGSSPLHF | TGCGCCAGCAGCTTGGTTTCGGGACAAGGTAGTTCACCCCTCCACTTT
TRBJ2-7 | . | . | TRBV28 | CASSYGGGAEQYF | TGTGCCAGCAGTTACGGCGGAGGGGCCGAGCAGTACTTC